This passage covers 23 T cell receptor beta chains from one sample sequenced in a study of Ad26.COV2.S vaccination and SARS-CoV-2 variants. Here immunoSEQ multiplex PCR was the method, and the copy in TCRdb shows in-frame clones only, minus some. The sample gives hundreds of thousands of clones, about 89% of which show up once; roughly 1.5% is in the top ten. The treatment here: over 15 received Ad26.COV2.S at low or high dose, single or two shots; 5 received placebo; per-sample allocation not given. Vaccine and placebo recipients were sampled on day 63 after the first injection. The sequencing here drew on peripheral blood, taken in a trial of Ad26.COV2.S vaccine versus placebo. Receptor source: a person aged 18 to 65 who received the Ad26.COV2.S COVID-19 vaccine or a placebo.

The rearrangement links TRBV12-3 or TRBV12-4 to TRBJ1-2; 10 bases agree with TRBD1. The CDR3 length is 13 residues. Germline trimming cut 6 bases from V and 5 bases from J; bases unmatched to any gene: 3. CDR3 loop: CASSPGQGYGYTF. The CDR3 bases are TGTGCCAGCAGCCCGGGACAGGGGTATGGCTACACCTTC.

The chain uses TRBV7-8 and TRBJ1-5; 10 nucleotides line up with TRBD1. The CDR3 consists of 14 residues. V gave up 5 bases and J gave up 7 bases; unmatched junction bases: 5. Germline assignment: CDR1 SGHVS and CDR2 FQNEAQ. CDR3 sequence reads: CASSRTGGNQPQHF. CDR3 coding DNA: TGTGCCAGCAGCAGGACAGGGGGAAACCAGCCCCAGCATTTT.

J is TRBJ2-7 and V is TRBV19; the D gene could be TRBD1 or TRBD2 (5 bases each). Germline V gives CDR1 LNHDA, CDR2 SQIVND (reference sequence). V gave up 6 bases and J gave up 0 bases, with 6 bases separating them. The length of the CDR3 is 12 residues. The CDR3 sequence: CASRGTSYEQYF. CDR3 nucleotide sequence: TGTGCCAGTAGGGGGACCTCCTACGAGCAGTACTTC.

J is TRBJ2-2 and V is TRBV5-5; TRBD1 is a possible D gene (6 bases). Trimming took 0 bases from V and 2 from J, leaving 14 bases between them. This CDR3 is 17 amino acids long. The germline V gene encodes CDR1 SGHKS and CDR2 YYEKEE (reference sequence). As DNA, the CDR3 is TGTGCCAGCAGCTTGGATCAACGGGACACCAACACCGGGGAGCTGTTTTTT. Translated, it gives CASSLDQRDTNTGELFF.

The chain uses TRBV29-1 and TRBJ1-2; D is unclear. The CDR3 runs 13 residues. Trimming cost V 5 bases and J 4 bases, with 14 bases left between them. Germline V lookup: CDR1 SQVTM, CDR2 ANQGSEA. CDR3 loop: CSVSLGNSYGYTF. In DNA, the CDR3 is TGCAGCGTTTCCCTAGGGAATAGCTATGGCTACACCTTC. Drawing the rest from reference TRBV29-1 and TRBJ1-2, the complete variable domain is SAVISQKPSRDICQRGTSLTIQCQVDSQVTMMFWYRQQPGQSLTLIATANQGSEATYESGFVIDKFPISRPNLTFSTLTVSNMSPEDSSIYLCSVSLGNSYGYTFGSGTRLTVV.

About this clone: In the same sample, other DNA sequences code for this CDR3. This chain connects TRBV11-2 to TRBJ2-7; D gene ambiguous. With 5 bases removed from V and 3 bases from J, the gap between germline ends came to 8 bases. Germline CDR1 SGHAT, CDR2 FQNNGV. This CDR3 is built from 12 residues. Here the CDR3 DNA reads TGTGCCAGCAGCCCCGTGGGCTACGAGCAGTACTTC. Protein product: CASSPVGYEQYF.

The V gene is TRBV6-5, the J gene TRBJ2-1; 7 nucleotides match TRBD2. Per germline, CDR1 MNHEY and CDR2 SVGAGI. CDR3 size: 15 residues. V lost 5 bases to trimming and J lost 7 bases; unmatched junction nucleotides: 11. The CDR3 DNA is TGTGCCAGCAGTCCCGGACTAGTTCCGAGTAATGAGCAGTTCTTC. Protein: CASSPGLVPSNEQFF.

The V and J genes are TRBV12-5 and TRBJ1-2; D not resolved. CDR3 size: 12 residues. Germline CDR1 is LGHNT and CDR2 is FRNRAP. The V and J ends lost 0 bases and 7 bases respectively, with 6 bases between them. This chain's CDR3 is CASGLVQIGYTF. CDR3 bases: TGTGCTAGTGGTTTGGTTCAGATTGGCTACACCTTC.

The rearrangement joins TRBV30 to TRBJ2-1; TRBD1 might be the D (6 bases). The V end lost 2 bases, the J end lost 0 bases, and 11 bases lay between the germline ends. In germline, CDR1 is GTSNPN, CDR2 SVGIG (reference sequence). The CDR3 loop spans 15 amino acids. CDR3 bases: TGTGCCTGGAGTCAAGGGGGTAGCTCCTACAATGAGCAGTTCTTC. It specifies CAWSQGGSSYNEQFF.

This clone showed up just a few times. The V gene is TRBV27, the J gene TRBJ1-3; the D gene is possibly TRBD1 (6 bases). Per the germline V gene, CDR1 is MNHEY and CDR2 is SMNVEV (reference sequence). Trimming took off 5 bases at V and 4 bases at J, with 15 bases between the two ends. The CDR3 contains 15 residues. The CDR3 coding sequence is TGTGCCAGCAGTCCCTCCCCCGGGACAGGAAACACCATATATTTT. This encodes CASSPSPGTGNTIYF.

V gene TRBV19 combines with J gene TRBJ2-2; D unclear. The CDR3 extends over 15 amino acids. Germline V CDR1 and CDR2: LNHDA, SQIVND (reference sequence). V was cut by 4 bases and J by 2 bases, with 11 bases left in between. CDR3 nucleotides: TGTGCCAGTAGTAGGGTCAGTGGAAACACCGGGGAGCTGTTTTTT. Amino acid sequence: CASSRVSGNTGELFF.

This chain joins TRBV5-4 and TRBJ2-5; D tentatively fits TRBD1 or TRBD2 (6 bases each). This CDR3 spans 15 amino acids. CDR1 is SGHNT and CDR2 is YYREEE in the germline V gene (reference sequence). V dropped 2 bases and J dropped 5 bases, with 16 bases sitting between them. CDR3 DNA sequence: TGTGCCAGCAGCTTTCCCAACAGGGAGGTGGAGACCCAGTACTTC. Protein product: CASSFPNREVETQYF.

This clone was recorded only once. The chain employs TRBV10-3 and TRBJ2-2; either TRBD1 or TRBD2 may supply D (5 bases each). This CDR3 contains 15 residues. V gave up 6 bases and J gave up 1 base, with 12 bases separating them. Germline V gene data show CDR1 as ENHRY and CDR2 as SYGVKD. CDR3 sequence: CAISPRGVNTGELFF. CDR3 nucleotide sequence: TGTGCCATCAGCCCGAGAGGGGTGAACACCGGGGAGCTGTTTTTT.

V and J are TRBV10-1 and TRBJ2-3; D possibly uses TRBD1 or TRBD2 (5 bases each). There are 13 residues in the CDR3. Per the germline V gene, CDR1 is WNHNN and CDR2 is SYGVQD (reference sequence). With 4 bases removed from V and 0 bases from J, the gap between germline ends came to 5 bases. The CDR3 DNA follows: TGCGCCAGCAGTGGGGACAGCACAGATACGCAGTATTTT. Translated, it gives CASSGDSTDTQYF.

The CDR3 spells CASSRPGQYYGYTF. CDR3 in DNA: TGTGCCAGCAGCCGCCCGGGGCAGTACTATGGCTACACCTTC. The gene calls are TRBV3-1 (or the pseudogene TRBV3-2) and TRBJ1-2; possibly TRBD1 for D (5 bases). The CDR3 is made up of 14 amino acids. Trimming pared 4 bases from V and 3 bases from J, leaving 12 bases between. Germline CDR1 and CDR2: LGHDT and YNNKEL (reference sequence).

The chain combines TRBV30 with TRBJ1-5; D is uncertain. This CDR3 contains 14 residues. The V end lost 2 bases, the J end lost 1 base, and 9 bases lay between the germline ends. CDR1 GTSNPN and CDR2 SVGIG come from the germline V gene (reference sequence). The CDR3 region has the DNA TGTGCCTGGAGTAATGGGCAGAGCAATCAGCCCCAGCATTTT. This gives the protein CAWSNGQSNQPQHF.

The rearrangement uses TRBV4-2 and TRBJ2-4; tentative D call: TRBD2 (6 bases). The germline V gene encodes CDR1 LGHNA and CDR2 YNFKEQ. This CDR3 contains 15 residues. Trimming left V 1 base short and J 1 base short, with 8 bases between. The CDR3 protein is CASSQVGGAKNIQYF. Here the CDR3 DNA reads TGTGCCAGCAGCCAAGTTGGAGGGGCCAAAAACATTCAGTACTTC.

This chain joins TRBV6-2 or TRBV6-3 and TRBJ2-7; TRBD1 or TRBD2 may be the D gene (5 bases each). The CDR3 totals 15 residues. Germline V gene lookup returns CDR1 MNHEY and CDR2 SVGEGT. V dropped 3 bases and J dropped 6 bases, with 18 bases sitting between them. The CDR3 DNA follows: TGTGCCAGCAGTTATCGAGACAGACCCCGGGGCGAGCAGTACTTC. Translation: CASSYRDRPRGEQYF.

In its sample, this clone was seen once. This chain uses TRBV18 with TRBJ1-6; TRBD1 might be the D (6 bases). The CDR3 spans 14 residues. Trimming removed 8 bases from V and 8 bases from J, with 16 bases in between. Germline CDR1 and CDR2: KGHSH and LQKENI. CDR3 in amino acids: CASHTTGRDSPLHF. CDR3 in DNA: TGTGCCAGCCATACAACAGGGCGGGATTCACCCCTCCACTTT.

This clone was observed once. The chain joins TRBV5-1 to TRBJ1-3; D is perhaps TRBD1 (6 bases). Germline lookup yields CDR1 SGHRS and CDR2 YFSETQ. The CDR3 is 14 amino acids. The germline V and J ends were trimmed by 3 bases and 2 bases, with 9 bases remaining between them. Written as DNA, the CDR3 is TGCGCCAGCAGCTACGGGGGCACTGGAAACACCATATATTTT. It encodes CASSYGGTGNTIYF.

As regards this clone: Compared with germline, one end of the junction differs, possibly owing to a read error. This sequence joins TRBV15 and TRBJ1-1; D not certain. Germline-derived CDR1 and CDR2 are LNHNV and YYDKDF (reference sequence). The CDR3 length is 12 residues. The CDR3 protein is CATSREVGWLNF. The CDR3 DNA reads as TGTGCCACCAGCAGAGAGGTGGGATGGCTAAACTTT.

The V and J genes are TRBV19 and TRBJ1-2; tentatively, D is TRBD1 (6 bases). The CDR3 extends over 15 amino acids. Germline V gene data show CDR1 as LNHDA and CDR2 as SQIVND (reference sequence). Trimming took off 7 bases at V and 0 bases at J, with 15 bases between the two ends. CDR3 amino acids: CASTLQGPANYGYTF. CDR3 bases: TGTGCCAGTACCCTACAGGGACCAGCTAACTATGGCTACACCTTC.

The J gene is TRBJ1-6, the V gene TRBV5-1; the match to TRBD1 covers 8 bases. Germline V gene sequence: CDR1 SGHRS, CDR2 YFSETQ. CDR3 size: 15 residues. The V gene end was trimmed by 4 bases and the J gene end by 7 bases; junction bases not matched to a gene: 7. The CDR3 sequence: CASSLGQGVNSPLHF. The CDR3 coding sequence is TGCGCCAGCAGCCTCGGACAGGGTGTAAATTCACCCCTCCACTTT.